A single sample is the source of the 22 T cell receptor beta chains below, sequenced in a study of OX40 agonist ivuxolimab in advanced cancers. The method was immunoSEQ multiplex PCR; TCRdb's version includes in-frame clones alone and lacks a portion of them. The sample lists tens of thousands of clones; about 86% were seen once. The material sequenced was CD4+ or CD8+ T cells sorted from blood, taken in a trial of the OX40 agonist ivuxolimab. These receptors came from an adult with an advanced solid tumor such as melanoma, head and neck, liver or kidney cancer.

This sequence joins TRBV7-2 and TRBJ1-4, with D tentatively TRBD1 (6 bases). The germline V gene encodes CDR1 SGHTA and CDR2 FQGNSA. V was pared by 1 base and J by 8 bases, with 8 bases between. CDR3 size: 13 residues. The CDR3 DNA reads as TGTGCCAGCAGCTTAGACAGGGACGAAAAACTGTTTTTT. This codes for CASSLDRDEKLFF.

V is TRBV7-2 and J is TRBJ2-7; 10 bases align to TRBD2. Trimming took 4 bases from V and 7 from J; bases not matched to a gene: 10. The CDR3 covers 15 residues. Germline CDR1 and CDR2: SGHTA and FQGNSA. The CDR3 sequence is CASSSQSGGAREQYF. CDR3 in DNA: TGTGCCAGCAGCTCACAGAGCGGGGGGGCGAGGGAGCAGTACTTC.

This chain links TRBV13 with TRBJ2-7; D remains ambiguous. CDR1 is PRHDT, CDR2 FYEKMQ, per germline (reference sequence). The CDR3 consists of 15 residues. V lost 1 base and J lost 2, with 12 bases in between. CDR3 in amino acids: CASSLAPIGAYEQYF. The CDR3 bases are TGTGCCAGCAGCTTAGCCCCTATTGGGGCCTACGAGCAGTACTTC. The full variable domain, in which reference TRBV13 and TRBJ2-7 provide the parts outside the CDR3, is AAGVIQSPRHLIKEKRETATLKCYPIPRHDTVYWYQQGPGQDPQFLISFYEKMQSDKGSIPDRFSAQQFSDYHSELNMSSLELGDSALYFCASSLAPIGAYEQYFGPGTRLTVT.

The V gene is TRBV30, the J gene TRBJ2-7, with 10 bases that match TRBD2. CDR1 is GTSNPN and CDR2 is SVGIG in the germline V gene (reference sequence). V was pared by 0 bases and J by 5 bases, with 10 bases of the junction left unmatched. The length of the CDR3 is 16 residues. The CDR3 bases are TGTGCCTGGAGTGTATTCCTAGCGGGGGCCCCCGACGAGCAGTACTTC. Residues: CAWSVFLAGAPDEQYF.

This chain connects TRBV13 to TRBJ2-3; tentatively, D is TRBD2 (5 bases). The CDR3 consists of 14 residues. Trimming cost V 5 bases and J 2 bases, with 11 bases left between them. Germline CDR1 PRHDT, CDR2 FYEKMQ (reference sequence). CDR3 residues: CASSLGLVTDTQYF. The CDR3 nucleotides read TGTGCCAGCAGCCTTGGACTTGTCACAGATACGCAGTATTTT.

As DNA, the CDR3 is TGTGCCAGCAGTTACTTGGGGGAGCTGTTTTTT. It yields the protein CASSYLGELFF. The V gene is TRBV6-5, the J gene TRBJ2-2; D is ambiguous. Germline CDR1 MNHEY, CDR2 SVGAGI. The germline V and J ends were trimmed by 1 base and 8 bases, with 2 bases remaining between them. There are 11 residues in the CDR3.

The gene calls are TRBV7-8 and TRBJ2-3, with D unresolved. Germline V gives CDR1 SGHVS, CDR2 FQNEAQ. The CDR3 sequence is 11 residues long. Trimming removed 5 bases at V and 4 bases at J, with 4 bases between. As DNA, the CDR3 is TGTGCCAGCAGCCCGGCAGATACGCAGTATTTT. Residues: CASSPADTQYF. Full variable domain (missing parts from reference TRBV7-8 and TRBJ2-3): GAGVSQSPRYKVAKRGQDVALRCDPISGHVSLFWYQQALGQGPEFLTYFQNEAQLDKSGLPSDRFFAERPEGSVSTLKIQRTQQEDSAVYLCASSPADTQYFGPGTRLTVL.

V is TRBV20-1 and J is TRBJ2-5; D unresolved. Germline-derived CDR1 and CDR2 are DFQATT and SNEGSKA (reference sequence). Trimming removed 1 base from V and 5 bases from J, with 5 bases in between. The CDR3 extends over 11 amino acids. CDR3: CSARGMETQYF. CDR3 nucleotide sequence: TGCAGTGCTAGAGGAATGGAGACCCAGTACTTC.

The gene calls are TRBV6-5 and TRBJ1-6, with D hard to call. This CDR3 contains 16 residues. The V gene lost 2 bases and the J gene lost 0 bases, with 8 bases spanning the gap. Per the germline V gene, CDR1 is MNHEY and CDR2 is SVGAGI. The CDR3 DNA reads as TGTGCCAGCAGTTACGCTGAAAGCTCCTATAATTCACCCCTCCACTTT. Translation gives CASSYAESSYNSPLHF.

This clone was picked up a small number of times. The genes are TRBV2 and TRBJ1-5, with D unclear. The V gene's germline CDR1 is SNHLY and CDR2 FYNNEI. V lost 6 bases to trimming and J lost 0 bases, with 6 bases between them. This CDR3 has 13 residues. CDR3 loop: CASSPDSNQPQHF. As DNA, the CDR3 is TGTGCCAGCAGCCCGGATAGCAATCAGCCCCAGCATTTT.

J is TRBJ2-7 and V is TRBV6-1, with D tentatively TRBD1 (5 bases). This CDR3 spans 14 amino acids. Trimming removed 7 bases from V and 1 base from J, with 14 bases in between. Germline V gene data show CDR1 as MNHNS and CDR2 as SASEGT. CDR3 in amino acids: CASKVGPKSYEQYF. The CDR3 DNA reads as TGTGCCAGCAAGGTGGGGCCGAAATCCTACGAGCAGTACTTC.

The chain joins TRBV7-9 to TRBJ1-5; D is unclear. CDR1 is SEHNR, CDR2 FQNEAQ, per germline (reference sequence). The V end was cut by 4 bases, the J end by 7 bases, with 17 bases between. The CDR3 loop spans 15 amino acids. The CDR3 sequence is CASSSNSWALQPQHF. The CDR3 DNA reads TGTGCCAGCAGCTCTAATTCTTGGGCCTTACAGCCCCAGCATTTT.

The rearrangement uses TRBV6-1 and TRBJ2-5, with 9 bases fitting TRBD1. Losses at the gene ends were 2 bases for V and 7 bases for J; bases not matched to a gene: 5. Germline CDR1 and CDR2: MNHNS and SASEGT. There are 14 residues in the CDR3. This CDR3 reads CASSETGGWGTQYF. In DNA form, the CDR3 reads TGTGCCAGCAGTGAAACAGGGGGCTGGGGGACCCAGTACTTC.

The CDR3 protein is CASSLGSGGAPGEQFF. CDR3 sequence (DNA): TGTGCCAGCAGCTTGGGTAGTGGCGGGGCGCCAGGGGAGCAGTTCTTC. The V call is TRBV7-9, the J call TRBJ2-1; perhaps TRBD2 as D (6 bases). CDR3 size: 16 residues. Trimming removed 3 bases from V and 10 bases from J, with 22 bases in between. Germline CDR1 SEHNR, CDR2 FQNEAQ (reference sequence).

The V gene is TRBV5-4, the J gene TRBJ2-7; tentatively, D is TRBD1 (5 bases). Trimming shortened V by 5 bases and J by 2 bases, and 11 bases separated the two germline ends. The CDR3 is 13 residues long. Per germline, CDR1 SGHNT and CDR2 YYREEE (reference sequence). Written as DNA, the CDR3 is TGTGCCAGCAGACCTGACAGAGCCTACGAGCAGTACTTC. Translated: CASRPDRAYEQYF.

The CDR3 nucleotides read TGCGCCAGCAGCTTGGCTAGCGGGGGTGGTGAGCAGTTCTTC. Residues: CASSLASGGGEQFF. The J gene is TRBJ2-1, the V gene TRBV5-1; 10 bases line up with TRBD2. From germline, CDR1 is SGHRS and CDR2 YFSETQ. This CDR3 has 14 residues. Trimming cost V 0 bases and J 9 bases; bases outside gene matches: 3. The entire variable domain, with the rest obtained from reference TRBV5-1 and TRBJ2-1, is as follows: KAGVTQTPRYLIKTRGQQVTLSCSPISGHRSVSWYQQTPGQGLQFLFEYFSETQRNKGNFPGRFSGRQFSNSRSEMNVSTLELGDSALYLCASSLASGGGEQFFGPGTRLTVL.

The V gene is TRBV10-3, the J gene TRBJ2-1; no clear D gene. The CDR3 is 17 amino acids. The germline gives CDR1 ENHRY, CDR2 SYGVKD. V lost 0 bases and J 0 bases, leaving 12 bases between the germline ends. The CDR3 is CAISESGSESSYNEQFF. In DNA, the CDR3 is TGTGCCATCAGTGAGTCAGGGTCCGAAAGCTCCTACAATGAGCAGTTCTTC.

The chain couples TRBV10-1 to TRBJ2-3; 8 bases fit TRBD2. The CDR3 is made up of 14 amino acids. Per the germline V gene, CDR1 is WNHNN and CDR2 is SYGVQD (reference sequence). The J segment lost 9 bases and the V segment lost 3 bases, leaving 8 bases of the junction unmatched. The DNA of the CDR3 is TGCGCCAGCAGTGACGCGGCGGGAGGCGACACGCAGTATTTT. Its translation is CASSDAAGGDTQYF.

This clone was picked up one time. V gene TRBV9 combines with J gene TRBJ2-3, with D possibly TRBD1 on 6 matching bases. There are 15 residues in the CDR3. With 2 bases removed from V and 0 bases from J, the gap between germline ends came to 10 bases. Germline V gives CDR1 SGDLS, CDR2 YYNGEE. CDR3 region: CASSVLDSSTDTQYF. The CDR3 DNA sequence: TGTGCCAGCAGCGTCCTGGACAGTAGCACAGATACGCAGTATTTT.

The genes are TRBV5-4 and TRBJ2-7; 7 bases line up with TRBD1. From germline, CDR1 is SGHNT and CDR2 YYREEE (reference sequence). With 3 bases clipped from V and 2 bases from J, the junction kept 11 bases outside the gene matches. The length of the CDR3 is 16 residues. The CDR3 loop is CASSSPQGVSPYEQYF. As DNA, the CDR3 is TGTGCCAGCAGCTCACCTCAGGGGGTCAGCCCCTACGAGCAGTACTTC.

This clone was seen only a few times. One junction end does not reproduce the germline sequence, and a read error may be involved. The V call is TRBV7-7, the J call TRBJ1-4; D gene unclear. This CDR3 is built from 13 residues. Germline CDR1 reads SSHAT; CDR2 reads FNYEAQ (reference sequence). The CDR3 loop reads CASSLALNEKLFF. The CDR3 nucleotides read TGTGCTAGCAGCTTAGCCCTGAATGAAAAACTGTTTTTT.

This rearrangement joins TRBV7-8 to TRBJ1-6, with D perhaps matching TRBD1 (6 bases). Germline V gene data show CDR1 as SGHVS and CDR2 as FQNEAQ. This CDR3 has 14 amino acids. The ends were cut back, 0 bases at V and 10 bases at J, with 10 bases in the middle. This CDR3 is CASSLAGGPSPLHF. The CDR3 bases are TGTGCCAGCAGCTTAGCGGGGGGCCCATCACCCCTCCACTTT.